This T cell receptor beta chain was observed in a study of cytomegalovirus exposure and HLA in healthy donors. Overall study: An early data release held approximately 80 million unique TCRs from HLA-typed donors.

Germline V gives CDR1 SEHNR, CDR2 FQNEAQ (reference sequence). CDR3 size: 14 residues. Trimming removed 4 bases from V and 5 bases from J; junction bases left unmatched: 5. As concerns this clone: Its antigen is not identified.

Study conclusions and caveats: Reports described diagnosis of cytomegalovirus status by the classifier as highly specific and sensitive. Associated with cytomegalovirus, according to the listing, were fewer than 200 TCR beta chains.

These donors counted as nominally healthy when sampled, but unrecorded immune exposures were likely. Primers included in the PCR were 60 Vbeta and 13 Jbeta primers. Using immunoSEQ multiplex PCR, the repertoire was profiled, and TCRdb retains in-frame clones only, with some absent. This sample's clone table lists about 78,000 clones. This clonotype was obtained from a female donor in good health and CMV-seropositive. The chain recombines TRBV7-9 with TRBJ2-7; TRBD1 agrees at 10 bases. The sample taken for sequencing was PBMCs. The CDR3 loop is CASSYRDRGDEQYF. DNA for the CDR3: TGTGCCAGCAGCTACCGGGACAGGGGTGACGAGCAGTACTTC.